The source of this TCR beta chain is a study of blood T cell repertoires in COVID-19. Study as a whole: Sources were T cells, B-cell-depleted T cells, or PBMCs; the material itself was cDNA or gDNA.

Trimming took 0 bases from V and 3 from J, leaving 10 bases between them. Germline values: CDR1 SGDLS, CDR2 YYNGEE. This CDR3 spans 14 amino acids. Study processing details: For nucleated cells, counts were estimated from reference gene primer amplification. Produced via immunoSEQ multiplex PCR; TCRdb's table is partial and in-frame only. V, J and clone size were drawn from that table, and D and trimming were deduced from the DNA. The sample comprises some 150,000 clones, about 91% of which are singletons, and roughly 1.4% rests with the top ten. The clonotype was recovered from an older woman with acute or convalescent COVID-19. Sequenced material: peripheral blood. This sequence joins TRBV9 and TRBJ2-7; D call uncertain. CDR3 residues: CASSVGLVNYEQYF. CDR3 sequence (DNA): TGTGCCAGCAGCGTAGGACTCGTAAACTACGAGCAGTACTTC.